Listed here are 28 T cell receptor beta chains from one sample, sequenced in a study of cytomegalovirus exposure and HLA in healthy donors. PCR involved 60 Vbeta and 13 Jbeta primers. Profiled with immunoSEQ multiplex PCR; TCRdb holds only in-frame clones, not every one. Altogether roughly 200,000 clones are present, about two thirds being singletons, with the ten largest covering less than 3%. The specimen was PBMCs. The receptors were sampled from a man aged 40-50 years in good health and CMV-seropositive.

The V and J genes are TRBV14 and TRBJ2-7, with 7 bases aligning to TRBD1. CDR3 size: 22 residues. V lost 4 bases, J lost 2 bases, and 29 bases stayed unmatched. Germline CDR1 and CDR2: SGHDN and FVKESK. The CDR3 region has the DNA TGTGCCAGCAGCCCTTCTCTTAATATCCCGGGACAGATTTACACCCGAACCTACGAGCAGTACTTC. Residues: CASSPSLNIPGQIYTRTYEQYF.

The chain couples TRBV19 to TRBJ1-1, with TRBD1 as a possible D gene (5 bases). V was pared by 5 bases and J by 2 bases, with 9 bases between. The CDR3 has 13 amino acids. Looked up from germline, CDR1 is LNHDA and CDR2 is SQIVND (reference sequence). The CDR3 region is CASSQTGNTEAFF. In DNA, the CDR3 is TGTGCCAGTAGTCAAACAGGAAACACTGAAGCTTTCTTT.

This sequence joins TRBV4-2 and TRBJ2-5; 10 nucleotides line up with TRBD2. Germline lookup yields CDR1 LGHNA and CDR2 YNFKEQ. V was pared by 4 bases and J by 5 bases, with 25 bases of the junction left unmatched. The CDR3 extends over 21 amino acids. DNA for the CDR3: TGTGCCAGCAGCCCCCCTCGGGCCCCTCATTTAGCGGGGGGCGGAGGGGAGACCCAGTACTTC. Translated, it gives CASSPPRAPHLAGGGGETQYF.

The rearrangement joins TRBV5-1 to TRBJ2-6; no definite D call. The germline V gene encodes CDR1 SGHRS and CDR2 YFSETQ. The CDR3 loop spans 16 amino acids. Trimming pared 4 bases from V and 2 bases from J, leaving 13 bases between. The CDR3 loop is CASSAYSRPGANVLTF. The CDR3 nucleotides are TGCGCCAGCAGCGCTTATTCGAGGCCTGGGGCCAACGTCCTGACTTTC.

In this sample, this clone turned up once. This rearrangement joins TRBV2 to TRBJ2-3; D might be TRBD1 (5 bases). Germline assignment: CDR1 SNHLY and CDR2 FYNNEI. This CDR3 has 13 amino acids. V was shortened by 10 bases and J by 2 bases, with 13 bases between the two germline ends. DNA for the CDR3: TGTGCCACCCAGGGCAGGTACACAGATACGCAGTATTTT. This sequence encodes CATQGRYTDTQYF.

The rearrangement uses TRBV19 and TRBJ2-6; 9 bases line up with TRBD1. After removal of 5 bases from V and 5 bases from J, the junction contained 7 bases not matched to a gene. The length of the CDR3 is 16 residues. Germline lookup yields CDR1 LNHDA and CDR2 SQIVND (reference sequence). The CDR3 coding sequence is TGTGCCAGTAGTTCCAGGACAGGGGTTAGGGCCAACGTCCTGACTTTC. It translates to CASSSRTGVRANVLTF.

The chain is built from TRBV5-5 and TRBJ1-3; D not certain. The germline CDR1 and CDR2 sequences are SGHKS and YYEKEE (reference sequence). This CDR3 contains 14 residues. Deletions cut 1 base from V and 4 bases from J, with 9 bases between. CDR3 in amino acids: CASSLQSAGNTIYF. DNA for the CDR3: TGTGCCAGCAGCTTGCAGTCCGCCGGAAACACCATATATTTT.

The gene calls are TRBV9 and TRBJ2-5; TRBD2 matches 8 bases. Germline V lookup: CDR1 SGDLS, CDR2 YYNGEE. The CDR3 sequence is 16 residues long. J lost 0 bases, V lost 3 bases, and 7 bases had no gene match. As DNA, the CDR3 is TGTGCCAGCAGCGCCGGGGGGGCCCAGTACCAAGAGACCCAGTACTTC. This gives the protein CASSAGGAQYQETQYF.

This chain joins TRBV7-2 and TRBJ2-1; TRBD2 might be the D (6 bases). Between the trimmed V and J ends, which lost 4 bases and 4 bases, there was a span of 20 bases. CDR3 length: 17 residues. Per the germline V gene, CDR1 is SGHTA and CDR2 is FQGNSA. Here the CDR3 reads CASSSPTLAGRYNEQFF. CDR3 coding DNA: TGTGCCAGCAGCTCCCCCACACTAGCCGGGCGGTACAATGAGCAGTTCTTC.

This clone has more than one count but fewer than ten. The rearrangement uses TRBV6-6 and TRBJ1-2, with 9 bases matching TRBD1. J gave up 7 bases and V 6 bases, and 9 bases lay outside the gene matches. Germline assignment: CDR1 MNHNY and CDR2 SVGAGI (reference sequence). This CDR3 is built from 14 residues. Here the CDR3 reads CASRPGQGIGGYTF. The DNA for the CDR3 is TGTGCCAGCAGGCCGGGACAGGGTATTGGTGGCTACACCTTC.

CDR3 residues: CASSLRGTQSSYEQYF. Here the CDR3 DNA reads TGTGCCAGCAGCTTAAGGGGGACACAATCCTCCTACGAGCAGTACTTC. The V and J genes are TRBV7-6 and TRBJ2-7; tentatively, D is TRBD1 (6 bases). CDR1 and CDR2 (germline): SGHVS, FNYEAQ. CDR3 length equals 16 residues. V lost 2 bases, J lost 0 bases, and 14 bases lay in between.

CDR3: CASSVDRGGMETQYF. CDR3 bases: TGTGCCAGCAGCGTAGATCGGGGAGGAATGGAGACCCAGTACTTC. The chain joins TRBV9 to TRBJ2-5; D possibly corresponds to TRBD2 (6 bases). Deletions cut 0 bases from V and 5 bases from J, with 14 bases between. Per germline, CDR1 SGDLS and CDR2 YYNGEE. CDR3 length: 15 amino acids.

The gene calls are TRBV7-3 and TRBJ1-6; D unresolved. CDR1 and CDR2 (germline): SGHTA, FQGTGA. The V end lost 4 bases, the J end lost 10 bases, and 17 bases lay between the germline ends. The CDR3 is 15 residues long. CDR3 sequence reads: CASSSRSGELSPLHF. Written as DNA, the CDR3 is TGTGCCAGCAGCTCCCGATCCGGGGAGCTGTCACCCCTCCACTTT.

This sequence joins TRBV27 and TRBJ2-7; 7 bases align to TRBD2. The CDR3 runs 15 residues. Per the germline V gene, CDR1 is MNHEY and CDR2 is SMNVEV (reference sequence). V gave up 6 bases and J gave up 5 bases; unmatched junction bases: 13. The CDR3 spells CASSPELATVHEQYF. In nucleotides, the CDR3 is TGTGCCAGCAGCCCCGAACTAGCGACGGTTCACGAGCAGTACTTC.

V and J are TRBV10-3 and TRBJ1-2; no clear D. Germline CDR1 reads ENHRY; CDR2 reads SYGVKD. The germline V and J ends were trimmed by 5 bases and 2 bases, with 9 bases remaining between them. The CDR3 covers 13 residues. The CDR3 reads CAISQRENYGYTF. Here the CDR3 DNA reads TGTGCCATCAGTCAGCGGGAAAACTATGGCTACACCTTC.

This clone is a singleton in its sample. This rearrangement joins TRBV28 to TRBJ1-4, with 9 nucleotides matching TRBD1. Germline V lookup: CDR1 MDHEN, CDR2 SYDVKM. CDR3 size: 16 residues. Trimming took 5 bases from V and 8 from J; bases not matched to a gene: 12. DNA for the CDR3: TGTGCCAGCAGTGGCCCCCGGGACAGGGACGGCGAAAAACTGTTTTTT. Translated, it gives CASSGPRDRDGEKLFF.

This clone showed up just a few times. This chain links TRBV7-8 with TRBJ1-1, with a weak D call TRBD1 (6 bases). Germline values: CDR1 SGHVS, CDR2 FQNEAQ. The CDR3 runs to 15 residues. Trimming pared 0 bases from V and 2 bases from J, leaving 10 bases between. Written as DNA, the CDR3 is TGTGCCAGCAGCTTAGCCGACAGGCCAAACACTGAAGCTTTCTTT. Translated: CASSLADRPNTEAFF.

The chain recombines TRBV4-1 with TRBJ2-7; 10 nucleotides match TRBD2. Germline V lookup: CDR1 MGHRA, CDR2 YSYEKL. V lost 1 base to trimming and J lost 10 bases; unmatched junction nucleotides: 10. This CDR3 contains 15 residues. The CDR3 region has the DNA TGCGCCAGCAGCCAAGTCCTAGCGGGGGATTTGGATCAGTACTTC. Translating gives CASSQVLAGDLDQYF.

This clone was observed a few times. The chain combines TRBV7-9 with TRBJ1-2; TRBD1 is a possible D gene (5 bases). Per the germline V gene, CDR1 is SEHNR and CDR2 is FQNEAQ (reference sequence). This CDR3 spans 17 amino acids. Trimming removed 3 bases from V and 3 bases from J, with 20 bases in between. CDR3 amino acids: CASSLFPLYRPHYGYTF. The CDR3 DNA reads TGTGCCAGCAGCTTGTTTCCCTTATACAGGCCACACTATGGCTACACCTTC.

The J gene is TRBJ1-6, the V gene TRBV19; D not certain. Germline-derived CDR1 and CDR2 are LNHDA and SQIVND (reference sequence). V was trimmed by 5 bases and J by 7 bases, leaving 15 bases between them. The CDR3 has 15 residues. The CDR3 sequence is CASSSWAERNSPLHF. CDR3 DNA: TGTGCCAGTAGTTCATGGGCCGAGCGGAATTCACCCCTCCACTTT.

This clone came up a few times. The CDR3 loop reads CASSEDNRGGKLFF. The CDR3 coding sequence is TGTGCCAGCAGTGAAGATAACCGGGGGGGAAAACTGTTTTTT. The gene calls are TRBV2 and TRBJ1-4; possible D gene TRBD1, 5 bases. CDR1 and CDR2 (germline): SNHLY, FYNNEI. The CDR3 covers 14 residues. Trimming removed 1 base from V and 10 bases from J, with 13 bases in between.

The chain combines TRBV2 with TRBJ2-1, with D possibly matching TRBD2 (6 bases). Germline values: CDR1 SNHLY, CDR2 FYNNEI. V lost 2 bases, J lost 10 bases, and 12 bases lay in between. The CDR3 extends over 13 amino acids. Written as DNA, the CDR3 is TGTGCCAGCAGTGAACCGGGGCGGGGCGAGCAGTTCTTC. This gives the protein CASSEPGRGEQFF.

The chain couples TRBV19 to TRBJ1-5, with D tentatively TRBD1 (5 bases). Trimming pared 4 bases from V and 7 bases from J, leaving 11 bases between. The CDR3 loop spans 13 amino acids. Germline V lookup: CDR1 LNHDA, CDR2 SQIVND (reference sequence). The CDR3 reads CASSTGGGQPQHF. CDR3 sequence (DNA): TGTGCCAGTAGTACCGGGGGAGGCCAGCCCCAGCATTTT.

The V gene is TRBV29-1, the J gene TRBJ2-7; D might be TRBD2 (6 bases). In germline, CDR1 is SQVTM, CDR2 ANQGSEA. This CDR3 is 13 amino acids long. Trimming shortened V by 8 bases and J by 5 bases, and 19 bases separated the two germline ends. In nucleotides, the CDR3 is TGCAGCACCCTGGGCCCAACGGGGGACGAGCAGTACTTC. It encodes CSTLGPTGDEQYF.

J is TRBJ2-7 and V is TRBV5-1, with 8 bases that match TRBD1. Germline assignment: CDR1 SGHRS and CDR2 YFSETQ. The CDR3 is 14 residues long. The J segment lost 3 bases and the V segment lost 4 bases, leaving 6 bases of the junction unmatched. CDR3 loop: CASSLDRVVYEQYF. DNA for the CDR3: TGCGCCAGCAGCCTGGACAGGGTAGTCTACGAGCAGTACTTC. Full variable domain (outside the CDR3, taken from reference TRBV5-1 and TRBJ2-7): KAGVTQTPRYLIKTRGQQVTLSCSPISGHRSVSWYQQTPGQGLQFLFEYFSETQRNKGNFPGRFSGRQFSNSRSEMNVSTLELGDSALYLCASSLDRVVYEQYFGPGTRLTVT.

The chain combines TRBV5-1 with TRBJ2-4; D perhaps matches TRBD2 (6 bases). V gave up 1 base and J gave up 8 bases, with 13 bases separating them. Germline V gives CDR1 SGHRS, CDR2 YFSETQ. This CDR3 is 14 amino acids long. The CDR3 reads CASSLQGGDDIQYF. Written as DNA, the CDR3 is TGCGCCAGCAGCTTGCAGGGAGGAGACGACATTCAGTACTTC.

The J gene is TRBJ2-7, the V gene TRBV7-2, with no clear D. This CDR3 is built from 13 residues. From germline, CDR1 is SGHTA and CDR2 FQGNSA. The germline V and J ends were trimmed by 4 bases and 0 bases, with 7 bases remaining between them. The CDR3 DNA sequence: TGTGCCAGCAGCTCCCAACACTCCTACGAGCAGTACTTC. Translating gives CASSSQHSYEQYF.

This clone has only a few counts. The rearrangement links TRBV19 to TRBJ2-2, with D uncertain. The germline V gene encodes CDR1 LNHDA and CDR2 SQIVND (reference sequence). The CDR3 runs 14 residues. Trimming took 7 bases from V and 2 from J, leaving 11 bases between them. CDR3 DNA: TGTGCCAGTAAGTCTACAGTAAACACCGGGGAGCTGTTTTTT. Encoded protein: CASKSTVNTGELFF.